What follows are 14 T cell receptor beta chains derived from one specimen sequenced in a study of blood T cells in healthy people across ages. Primed by a sample-barcoded 5' primer and a J-beta primer mix, a second PCR proceeded for about 6 to 12 cycles. Using its own MiXCR run on the 5' RACE reads, TCRdb lists one record per CDR3 protein. The table records about 1.7 million distinct CDR3 sequences, about 28% of them present only once. Sequencing was done on a sample of blood. The receptors were sampled from a woman aged 30 to 39 in good health.

V gene TRBV7-2 combines with J gene TRBJ1-4; TRBD1 aligns across 12 bases. Germline V gene lookup returns CDR1 SGHTA and CDR2 FQGNSA. The CDR3 is made up of 18 amino acids. The junction had 6 bases not matched to a gene; V was cut back by 4 bases and J by 0 bases. CDR3 coding DNA: TGTGCCAGCAGCTCGGGACAGGGGGCGATAGCAACTAATGAAAAACTGTTTTTT. Encoded protein: CASSSGQGAIATNEKLFF.

The rearrangement uses TRBV7-9 and TRBJ1-2; D call uncertain. V was clipped by 6 bases and J by 5 bases, with 16 bases between them. Germline assignment: CDR1 SEHNR and CDR2 FQNEAQ (reference sequence). The CDR3 totals 14 residues. The CDR3 bases are TGTGCCAGCAGTTCGGGTGATGGGCCTTATGGCTACACCTTC. This encodes CASSSGDGPYGYTF.

Ten or more counts support this clonotype. The CDR3 reads CASSLRGGPYSNTEAFF. For the CDR3, the DNA is TGTGCCAGCAGTTTGAGAGGGGGTCCTTATTCGAACACTGAAGCTTTCTTT. J is TRBJ1-1 and V is TRBV12-3 or TRBV12-4; maybe TRBD1 (6 bases). Deletions cut 3 bases from V and 1 base from J, with 18 bases between. The CDR3 runs to 17 residues.

The chain couples TRBV20-1 to TRBJ2-5, with 8 bases aligning to TRBD1. The CDR3 contains 12 residues. The ends lost 3 bases at V and 9 bases at J; junction bases unmatched: 6. The germline V gene has CDR1 DFQATT and CDR2 SNEGSKA (reference sequence). CDR3 in DNA: TGCAGTGCTAGTGACAGGGGCGAGGCCCAGTACTTC. Its protein product is CSASDRGEAQYF.

Only a few counts were recorded for this clonotype. The rearrangement joins TRBV7-2 to TRBJ2-1; the match to TRBD2 covers 8 bases. V shed 2 bases and J 4 bases; nucleotides not matched to a gene: 19. Germline assignment: CDR1 SGHTA and CDR2 FQGNSA. The CDR3 runs 20 residues. CDR3 nucleotides: TGTGCCAGCAGCTTAAAAGTTTCTGGTATGAGCGGGAGCCGGTACAATGAGCAGTTCTTC. This gives the protein CASSLKVSGMSGSRYNEQFF.

This clonotype was seen more than once but under ten times. This rearrangement joins TRBV2 to TRBJ1-5; no reliable D call. V was shortened by 0 bases and J by 5 bases, with 8 bases between the two germline ends. The germline V gene encodes CDR1 SNHLY and CDR2 FYNNEI. The length of the CDR3 is 14 residues. CDR3 amino acids: CASSEAMHDQPQHF. The CDR3 coding sequence is TGTGCCAGCAGTGAAGCGATGCACGATCAGCCCCAGCATTTT.

Worth noting for this clonotype: One end of the junction fails to match germline, which may point to a read error. V and J are TRBV7-9 and TRBJ2-1, with TRBD2 as a possible D gene (5 bases). This CDR3 is built from 16 residues. Germline assignment: CDR1 SEHNR and CDR2 FQNEAQ (reference sequence). The CDR3 nucleotides are TGTGCCATCAGCCAAATATCGTGGGAGAGGGACAATGAGCAGTTCTTC. As protein: CAISQISWERDNEQFF.

The chain links TRBV6-2 or TRBV6-3 to TRBJ1-5; no firm D call. V was pared by 6 bases and J by 9 bases, with 9 bases between. Germline CDR1 and CDR2: MNHEY and SVGEGT. The CDR3 has 11 residues. The CDR3, as DNA: TGTGCCAGCAGCTTCGGTGGGCCCCAGCATTTT. Translation: CASSFGGPQHF.

The J gene is TRBJ2-3, the V gene TRBV3-1; 10 nucleotides align to TRBD2. Germline CDR1 reads LGHDT; CDR2 reads YNNKEL (reference sequence). With V trimmed by 4 bases and J by 2 bases, 6 bases remained unmatched. The CDR3 has 16 amino acids. In DNA, the CDR3 is TGTGCCAGCAGCCGCCGACTAGCGGGTTTCACAGATACGCAGTATTTT. This gives the protein CASSRRLAGFTDTQYF.

To note about this clonotype: Mismatch with germline at one junction end may stem from a read error. CDR3 nucleotide sequence: TGCGCCAGCAGCTTACCCAGTAACCATGGCTACACCTTC. Its protein product is CASSLPSNHGYTF. V usage is TRBV5-1 and J usage is TRBJ1-2; D unresolved. Germline CDR1 and CDR2: SGHRS and YFSETQ. This CDR3 has 13 amino acids.

The chain uses TRBV2 and TRBJ1-1, with D possibly matching TRBD1 (5 bases). The CDR3 has 16 residues. Germline values: CDR1 SNHLY, CDR2 FYNNEI. Trimming shortened V by 0 bases and J by 5 bases, and 16 bases separated the two germline ends. As DNA, the CDR3 is TGTGCCAGCAGTGAAGCCATAGGGGCTAGAAGAACTGAAGCTTTCTTT. This sequence encodes CASSEAIGARRTEAFF.

Notes on this clonotype: The junction departs from germline at one end; a sequencing error may be responsible. The J gene is TRBJ2-5, the V gene TRBV28, with 7 bases matching TRBD2. This CDR3 is 14 amino acids long. Germline CDR1 reads MDHEN; CDR2 reads SYDVKM. CDR3 nucleotide sequence: TGTACCAGCAGTCCCGGGACTATACGGGAGACCCAGTACTTC. Encoded protein: CTSSPGTIRETQYF.

DNA of the CDR3: TGCAGTGCCCTTGGGGGCCGTAATGAGCAGTTCTTC. Encoded protein: CSALGGRNEQFF. The J gene is TRBJ2-1, the V gene TRBV20-1, with D possibly TRBD1 on 6 matching bases. V lost 6 bases and J lost 7, with 13 bases in between. Germline loops: CDR1 DFQATT, CDR2 SNEGSKA (reference sequence). The CDR3 sequence is 12 residues long.

With regard to this clonotype: One end of the junction varies from germline; a read error may be responsible. In DNA form, the CDR3 reads TGTGCCGGCAGAGTGTTAGCGGGAGGGGGTCGTGAGCAGTACTTC. Its translation: CAGRVLAGGGREQYF. The chain is built from TRBV6-6 and TRBJ2-4; 11 bases fit TRBD2. The CDR3 extends over 15 amino acids. Germline-derived CDR1 and CDR2 are MNHNY and SVGAGI (reference sequence).